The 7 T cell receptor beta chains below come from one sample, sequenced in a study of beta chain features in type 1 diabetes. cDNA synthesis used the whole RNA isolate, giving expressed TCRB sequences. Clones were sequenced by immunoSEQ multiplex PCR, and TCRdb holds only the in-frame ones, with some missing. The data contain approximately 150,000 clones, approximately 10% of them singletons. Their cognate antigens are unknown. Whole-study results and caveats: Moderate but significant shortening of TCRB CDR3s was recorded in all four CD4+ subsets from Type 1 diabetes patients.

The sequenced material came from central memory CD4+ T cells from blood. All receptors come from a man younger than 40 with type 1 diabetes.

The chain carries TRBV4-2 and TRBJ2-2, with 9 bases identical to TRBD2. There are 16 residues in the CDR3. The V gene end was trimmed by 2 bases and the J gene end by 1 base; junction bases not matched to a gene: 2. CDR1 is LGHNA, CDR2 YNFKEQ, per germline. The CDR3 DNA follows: TGTGCCAGCAGCCAATTACTAGCGGGGAACACCGGGGAGCTGTTTTTT. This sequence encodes CASSQLLAGNTGELFF.

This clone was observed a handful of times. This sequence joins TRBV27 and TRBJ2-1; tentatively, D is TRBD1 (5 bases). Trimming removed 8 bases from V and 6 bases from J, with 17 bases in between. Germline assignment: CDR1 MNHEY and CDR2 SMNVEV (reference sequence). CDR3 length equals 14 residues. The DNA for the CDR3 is TGTGCCAGCGGTCGTGGGGCTAGGGGCAATGAGCAGTTCTTC. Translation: CASGRGARGNEQFF.

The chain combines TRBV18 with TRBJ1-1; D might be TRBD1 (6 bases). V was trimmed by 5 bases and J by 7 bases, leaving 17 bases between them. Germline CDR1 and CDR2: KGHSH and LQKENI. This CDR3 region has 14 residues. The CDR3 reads CASSAGVGTFEAFF. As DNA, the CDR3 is TGTGCCAGCTCAGCAGGGGTGGGGACATTTGAAGCTTTCTTT. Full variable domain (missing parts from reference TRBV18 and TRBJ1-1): NAGVMQNPRHLVRRRGQEARLRCSPMKGHSHVYWYRQLPEEGLKFMVYLQKENIIDESGMPKERFSAEFPKEGPSILRIQQVVRGDSAAYFCASSAGVGTFEAFFGQGTRLTVV.

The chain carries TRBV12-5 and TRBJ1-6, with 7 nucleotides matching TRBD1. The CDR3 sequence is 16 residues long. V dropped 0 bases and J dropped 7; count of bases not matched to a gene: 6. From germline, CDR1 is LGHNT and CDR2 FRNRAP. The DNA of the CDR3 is TGTGCTAGTGGTTTGGTAGTGGGACAGCTGAATTCACCCCTCCACTTT. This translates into CASGLVVGQLNSPLHF. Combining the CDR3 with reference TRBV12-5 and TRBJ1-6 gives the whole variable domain DARVTQTPRHKVTEMGQEVTMRCQPILGHNTVFWYRQTMMQGLELLAYFRNRAPLDDSGMPKDRFSAEMPDATLATLKIQPSEPRDSAVYFCASGLVVGQLNSPLHFGNGTRLTVT.

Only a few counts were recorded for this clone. CDR3 sequence: CASSYRGQTEQYF. CDR3 in DNA: TGTGCCAGCAGCTATAGGGGCCAGACCGAGCAGTACTTC. This chain uses TRBV11-2 with TRBJ2-7; D possibly corresponds to TRBD1 (5 bases). With 4 bases removed from V and 6 bases from J, the gap between germline ends came to 13 bases. The CDR3 is 13 amino acids. The germline V gene encodes CDR1 SGHAT and CDR2 FQNNGV.

CDR3 residues: CSVGTGTGGELFF. CDR3 nucleotides: TGCAGCGTCGGGACAGGGACCGGCGGGGAGCTGTTTTTT. The chain links TRBV29-1 to TRBJ2-2; 9 positions agree with TRBD1. The germline CDR1 and CDR2 sequences are SQVTM and ANQGSEA. Germline trimming cut 6 bases from V and 7 bases from J; bases unmatched to any gene: 6. The CDR3 contains 13 residues.

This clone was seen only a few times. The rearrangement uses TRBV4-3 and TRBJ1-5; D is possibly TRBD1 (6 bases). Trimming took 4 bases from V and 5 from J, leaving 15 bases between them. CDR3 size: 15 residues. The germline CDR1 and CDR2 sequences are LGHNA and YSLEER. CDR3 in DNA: TGCGCCAGCAGCCCGACCGGACAGTCTGATCAGCCCCAGCATTTT. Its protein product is CASSPTGQSDQPQHF.